This T cell receptor (beta chain) was profiled in a study of shared clonotypes between healthy human individuals (dated by TCRdb to about 2020). For the wider study: Three men and two women, aged 18 to 49 years, made up the cohort. To estimate repertoire size and how much clonotype sharing occurs between individuals, the study deeply sequenced the blood TCR repertoires of a handful of healthy adults. To increase sequencing depth and limit assay-specific biases, different laboratories used diverse techniques to prepare libraries and sequence TCR repertoires. Between about 0.94 and 8.9 billion PBMCs per donor were obtained by leukapheresis. What the work shows at the level of the full study, not this receptor alone: Sampling was restricted to blood, and TCR repertoires in tissue are likely to differ from TCR repertoires in blood. The genetic and exposure-history diversity represented was limited by the small number of donors. Pairwise subsampling indicated that sequencing depth was expected to affect the degree of clonotype sharing among donors.

Donors were healthy HIV-negative adults with no recently reported acute infections or vaccinations. Only Caucasian adults living in Nashville, Tennessee, USA were represented among the donors. For unsorted samples, some 100 million PBMCs were counted, and genomic DNA was extracted using the QIAamp DNA Blood Mini kit. Blood was collected by leukapheresis, and PBMCs were isolated by Ficoll-Histopaque density gradient centrifugation and then cryopreserved in liquid nitrogen vapor phase. As to this clone: The antigen it recognizes is unknown. Base qualities are not recorded, but no much larger clone differs from it by a single base.

Using the deep immunoSEQ assay, multiplex PCR amplified TCR CDR3 regions from genomic DNA. For each cell subset, the extracted genomic DNA was distributed evenly across all wells of several immunoSEQ 96-well plates, and each plate served as one replicate. For unsorted PBMC, 300 ng of genomic DNA, equivalent to around 30,000 T cell genomes, went into each replicate PCR. Genomic DNA from unsorted PBMC was sequenced over ten immunoSEQ deep assay plates. The purified libraries were quantified using a Qubit 3.0 fluorometer, sized with a Bioanalyzer 2100, and then quantified again using the KAPA Library Quantification kit. Each immunoSEQ 96-well plate was sequenced on its own single-read 150-cycle Illumina NextSeq 550 flow cell. In the authors' own workflow: The immunoSEQ output contained only junctional sequences without quality scores, so filtering could not match that applied to full-length reads. To assign V/J genes and CDR3, sequences were annotated using PyIR, a Python wrapper for IgBLAST v1.9, with IMGT germline references. Reads with weak V/J assignments (E-value above 1e-6), missing CDR3, stop codons, out-of-frame junctions, or ambiguous translated residues were removed. A V3J clonotype was defined by an identical inferred V gene, J gene, and CDR3 amino acid sequence. Percentage overlap between repertoires was computed as shared unique clonotypes divided by the size of the smaller repertoire. Three approaches were used to assess repertoire richness: RTK rarefaction, the Chao1 estimator, and Recon v2.1 estimates of unobserved clonotypes. Imported from immuneACCESS, the table was reduced by TCRdb to in-frame sequences with V and J called. These copies leave out some clones; in studies compared against another copy, an unresolved V gene accounts for under half, and the cause of the remainder is not known. The V and J calls and clone size come from that table; D and trimming were worked out from the DNA. This sample has hundreds of thousands of clones in its table, and about 76% of those were observed once. Over 10% of the sample comes from the top ten.

Measured from the cysteine to the phenylalanine, the CDR3 is 16 residues long. CDR3 DNA only is kept here, 48 bases in frame from base 1. From V the trimming removes 2 bases and from J it removes 9 bases, while the gene matches leave 8 bases of the junction unaccounted for. The germline V gene yields MGHRA for CDR1 and YSYEKL for CDR2. This clonotype was sampled from a woman aged 40 to 50 in good health. Some clones in this sample may be carry-over from other donors' samples. The specimen sequenced was PBMCs. The rearrangement joined TRBV4-1 to TRBJ1-6, with TRBD1 identical over 9 junction bases. The CDR3 loop reads CASSQIPGQGGSPLHF. The nucleotide sequence reads as follows: TGCGCCAGCAGCCAAATACCGGGACAGGGAGGTTCACCCCTCCACTTT.